This T cell receptor beta chain was recovered during a study of vaccination effects on CD4 cells after COVID-19. The study, taken as a whole, reports: Convalescent patients were scarce, and early post-infection timepoints were absent.

As to this clone: What it binds is not known.

Repertoires were generated with immunoSEQ multiplex PCR, while TCRdb's copy carries only in-frame clones and drops some. The sample yields about 70,000 clones, more than 65% seen once. With the ViraFEST assay, the study expanded antigen-specific CD4+ T cells using viral peptide pools, then sequenced them. Scientists isolated CD4+ T cells after an approximately 10-day culture period ended. SARS-CoV-2 infection was confirmed by PCR in the person between March and December 2020. Peptides at about 10 ug/ml and IL-2 at approximately 9.1 IU/ml were added to more than 1.5 million PBMC per well. An HIV-1 Nef peptide pool served as the negative control culture. Fresh IL-2-containing medium replaced half the medium on days 3 and 7. The CDR3 totals 15 residues. From germline, CDR1 is SGHTA and CDR2 FQGTGA. V lost 2 bases, J lost 1 base, and 11 bases lay in between.

This receptor was taken from a human donor who had a prior SARS-CoV-2 infection. V and J are TRBV7-3 and TRBJ1-1; D might be TRBD1 (5 bases). This material consisted of CD4+ T cells from PBMCs cultured with HIV peptides, taken before COVID-19 vaccination. Subset: HIV-1 Nef peptide pool negative control/reference culture. The CDR3 DNA is TGTGCCAGCAGCTTACTTGGGGGTGCGAACACTGAAGCTTTCTTT. This gives the protein CASSLLGGANTEAFF.